This T cell receptor (beta chain) was profiled in a study of cytomegalovirus exposure and HLA in healthy donors. There are 14 residues in the CDR3. Germline CDR1 is MNHEY and CDR2 is SVGAGI. The V and J ends lost 6 bases and 3 bases, in that order; junction bases with no gene match: 2. 60 Vbeta and 13 Jbeta primers were used in PCR. Assay used: immunoSEQ multiplex PCR; TCRdb lists only in-frame clones, some missing. There are 100,000 to 150,000 clones in the sample; approximately 79% occur only once, and about 1% lies in the top ten. The sequencing sample was made of PBMCs. The receptor was isolated from a male donor in good health and CMV-seronegative. The chain couples TRBV6-5 to TRBJ1-6; 7 positions agree with TRBD1. The CDR3 nucleotides are TGTGCCAGCAGGGACAGGCTCTATAATTCACCCCTCCACTTT. Its translation: CASRDRLYNSPLHF.